What follows are 7 T cell receptor beta chains derived from one specimen sequenced in a study of regulatory T cells in long-lasting Graves disease. As for time point: newly diagnosed GD, antithyroid drugs for less than 3 months. Scientists built the TCR library using RNA that was extracted from PBMCs. Through Arm-PCR of CDR3 regions and iRepertoire HTBI primers, TCR beta libraries were built. Via MiXCR, TCRdb re-called the multiplex PCR reads, giving one row per CDR3 protein. This table holds over 500,000 distinct CDR3 sequences, 16% found once. These data were also filed under a second study, of T cells in Graves' hyperthyroidism and ophthalmopathy.

Material: peripheral blood mononuclear cells (PBMCs), obtained at new diagnosis, from a patient treated with antithyroid drugs. The receptor source for this set is a man aged 18 to 29 with Graves disease.

This clonotype was seen repeatedly, ten times or more. The J gene is TRBJ2-1, the V gene TRBV7-2; 9 bases are shared with TRBD2. Germline V CDR1 and CDR2: SGHTA, FQGNSA. The CDR3 is made up of 16 amino acids. With V trimmed by 5 bases and J by 6 bases, 11 bases remained unmatched. CDR3 DNA sequence: TGTGCCAGCAGCCTCCCCTGGGGCGGGAGGGGCAATGAGCAGTTCTTC. Its protein is CASSLPWGGRGNEQFF.

This clonotype was counted at least ten times. One end of the junction fails to match germline, which may point to a read error. The V and J genes are TRBV27 and TRBJ2-1; TRBD2 aligns across 7 bases. This CDR3 region has 14 residues. From germline, CDR1 is MNHEY and CDR2 SMNVEV (reference sequence). This CDR3 is CVSMGPSGYNEQFF. The CDR3 coding sequence is TGTGTCAGCATGGGGCCTAGCGGATACAATGAGCAGTTCTTC.

The J gene is TRBJ1-1, the V gene TRBV13; D unresolved. The CDR3 is made up of 14 amino acids. Germline-derived CDR1 and CDR2 are PRHDT and FYEKMQ (reference sequence). With 4 bases removed from V and 7 bases from J, the gap between germline ends came to 16 bases. As DNA, the CDR3 is TGTGCCAGCAGCTCCATTGAGGCCGCATTTGAAGCTTTCTTT. It translates to CASSSIEAAFEAFF.

The chain uses TRBV5-1 and TRBJ2-1, with D maybe TRBD1 (6 bases). Per germline, CDR1 SGHRS and CDR2 YFSETQ. Trimming took 0 bases from V and 2 from J, leaving 15 bases between them. This CDR3 contains 17 residues. CDR3 region: CASSLVPQGQAYNEQFF. CDR3 nucleotide sequence: TGCGCCAGCAGCTTGGTGCCCCAGGGGCAGGCCTACAATGAGCAGTTCTTC.

This clonotype showed up many times. The CDR3 loop is CASGEDGDHEQYF. CDR3 DNA: TGTGCCAGCGGCGAGGATGGTGACCACGAGCAGTACTTC. This chain links TRBV6-1 with TRBJ2-7; no clear D gene. The CDR3 spans 13 residues. Germline assignment: CDR1 MNHNS and CDR2 SASEGT. V was pared by 8 bases and J by 5 bases, with 16 bases between.

This clonotype has a handful of counts. The CDR3 region is CASSSHLHGGTDTQYF. The CDR3 DNA is TGTGCCAGCAGCTCCCACCTACACGGGGGCACAGATACGCAGTATTTT. The gene calls are TRBV7-3 and TRBJ2-3; tentatively, D is TRBD2 (5 bases). There are 16 residues in the CDR3. The germline V and J ends were trimmed by 4 bases and 1 base, with 15 bases remaining between them. CDR1 and CDR2 (germline): SGHTA, FQGTGA.

This clonotype was found many times. The chain combines TRBV12-3 or TRBV12-4 with TRBJ2-2; TRBD2 matches 11 bases. The CDR3 has 22 amino acids. V trimming: 6 bases; J trimming: 2 bases; junction bases outside the gene matches: 23. CDR3 sequence reads: CASRPGTGTSGHPRVNTGELFF. The CDR3 region has the DNA TGTGCCAGCAGACCCGGGACAGGGACTAGCGGCCACCCTAGGGTAAACACCGGGGAGCTGTTTTTT.